Sequencing of this T cell receptor beta chain was carried out in a study of blood T cell repertoires in COVID-19. Study-wide background: Specimens from acute and convalescent COVID-19 originated in the United States, Italy and Spain.

Source study methods: Nucleated cell number was recorded as an estimate derived from reference gene primer amplification. TCRdb's table, derived via immunoSEQ multiplex PCR, lists solely in-frame clones and lacks some. V and J calls and clone size come straight from that table; D and trimming were deduced from the DNA. Here the sample spans about 280,000 clones, over 75% being singletons. V lost 4 bases, J lost 8 bases, and 11 bases stayed unmatched. CDR1 is LGHDT and CDR2 is YNNKEL in the germline V gene (reference sequence). The CDR3 spans 15 residues. This receptor was identified in a man aged 50 or older with active or convalescent COVID-19. Input material: peripheral blood. The rearrangement joins TRBV3-1 (or the pseudogene TRBV3-2) to TRBJ2-1; 7 bases fit TRBD2. The CDR3 loop reads CASSPLGGRGYEQFF. CDR3 bases: TGTGCCAGCAGCCCCCTCGGAGGGAGGGGCTATGAGCAGTTCTTC.